The TCR beta chain described here comes from a study of cytomegalovirus exposure and HLA in healthy donors. Overall study results and limits: Using a false discovery rate of 0.05, a later analysis showed that roughly 16,000 TCR beta sequences were associated with HLA alleles. Apart from CMV serostatus, no immune exposure information was available. The authors later linked a missense DCLRE1C variant to TCR beta V- and J-gene trimming. Per a prior analysis, the majority of TCR beta V segments were productive roughly 87% or roughly 30% of the time.

As regards this clone: Its target is not known.

PCR used 60 Vbeta primers and 13 Jbeta primers. Only in-frame clones appear in the TCRdb table, and some are missing; sequencing was by immunoSEQ multiplex PCR. Among 150,000 to 200,000 clones listed, 70% to 80% were seen once. Sequencing input: PBMCs. The TCR sequence derives from a woman in her forties or fifties in good health and CMV-seronegative.

CDR3 region: CASSLYSRDIGNTIYF. The CDR3 DNA is TGTGCCAGCAGCTTATATAGCCGGGACATAGGAAACACCATATATTTT. V and J are TRBV7-6 and TRBJ1-3; TRBD1 is a possible D gene (6 bases). This CDR3 spans 16 amino acids. Trimming took 2 bases from V and 4 from J, leaving 15 bases between them. Germline CDR1 SGHVS, CDR2 FNYEAQ.